The 2 T cell receptor beta chains below were found in one sample sequenced in a study of cytomegalovirus exposure and HLA in healthy donors. With 60 Vbeta and 13 Jbeta primers, the PCR was carried out. Clones were sequenced by immunoSEQ multiplex PCR, and TCRdb holds only the in-frame ones, with some missing. The table for this sample gives about 64,000 clones. Sequences were obtained from PBMCs. The receptors were sampled from a young woman in good health and CMV-seronegative.

The chain uses TRBV15 and TRBJ1-5; no definite D call. The CDR3 has 14 residues. The V and J ends lost 5 bases and 6 bases respectively, with 14 bases between them. Germline V gives CDR1 LNHNV, CDR2 YYDKDF (reference sequence). CDR3 sequence: CATSVSAAGQPQHF. CDR3 nucleotide sequence: TGTGCCACCAGCGTTAGCGCGGCGGGTCAGCCCCAGCATTTT.

The CDR3 DNA follows: TGTGCCAGCAGTTCACAGGGGGTTAGCAATCAGCCCCAGCATTTT. Encoded protein: CASSSQGVSNQPQHF. This chain uses TRBV27 with TRBJ1-5, with TRBD1 matching over 8 bases. The CDR3 loop spans 15 amino acids. The germline V gene has CDR1 MNHEY and CDR2 SMNVEV (reference sequence). The junction had 2 bases not matched to a gene; V was cut back by 4 bases and J by 0 bases.